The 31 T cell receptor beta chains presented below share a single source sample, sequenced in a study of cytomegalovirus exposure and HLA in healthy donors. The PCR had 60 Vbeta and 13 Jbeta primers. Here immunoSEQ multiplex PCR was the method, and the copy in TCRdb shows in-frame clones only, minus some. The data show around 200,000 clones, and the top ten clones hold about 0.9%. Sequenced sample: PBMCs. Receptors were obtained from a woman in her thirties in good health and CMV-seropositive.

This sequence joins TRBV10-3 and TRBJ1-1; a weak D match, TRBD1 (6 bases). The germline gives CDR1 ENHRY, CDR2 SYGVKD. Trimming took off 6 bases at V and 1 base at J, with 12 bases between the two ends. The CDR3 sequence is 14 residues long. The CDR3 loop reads CAISGLGANTEAFF. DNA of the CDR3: TGTGCCATCAGCGGCCTGGGGGCGAACACTGAAGCTTTCTTT.

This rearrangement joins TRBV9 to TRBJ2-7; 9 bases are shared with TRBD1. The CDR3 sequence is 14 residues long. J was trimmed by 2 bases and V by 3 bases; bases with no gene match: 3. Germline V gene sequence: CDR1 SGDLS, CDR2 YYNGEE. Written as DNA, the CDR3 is TGTGCCAGCAGCGCGGGACAGGGACCCTACGAGCAGTACTTC. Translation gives CASSAGQGPYEQYF.

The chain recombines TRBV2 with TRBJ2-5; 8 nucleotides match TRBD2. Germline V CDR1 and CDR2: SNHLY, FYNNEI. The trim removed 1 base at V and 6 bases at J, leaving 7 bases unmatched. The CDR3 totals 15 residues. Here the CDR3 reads CASSEEAGVFQTQYF. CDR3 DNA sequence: TGTGCCAGCAGTGAAGAAGCGGGGGTATTTCAGACCCAGTACTTC.

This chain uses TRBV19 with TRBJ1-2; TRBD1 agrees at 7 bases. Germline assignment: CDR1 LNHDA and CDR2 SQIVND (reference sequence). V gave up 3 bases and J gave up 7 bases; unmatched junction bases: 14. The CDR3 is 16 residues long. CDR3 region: CASSMAQGTLVSGYTF. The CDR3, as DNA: TGTGCCAGTAGTATGGCACAGGGGACGTTGGTTAGTGGCTACACCTTC.

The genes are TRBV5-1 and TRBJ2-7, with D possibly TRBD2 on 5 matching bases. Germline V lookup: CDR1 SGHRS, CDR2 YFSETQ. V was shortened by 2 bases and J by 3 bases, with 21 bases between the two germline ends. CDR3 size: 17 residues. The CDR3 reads CASSLGTAQGGFYEQYF. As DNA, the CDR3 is TGCGCCAGCAGCTTAGGCACAGCCCAAGGAGGCTTCTACGAGCAGTACTTC.

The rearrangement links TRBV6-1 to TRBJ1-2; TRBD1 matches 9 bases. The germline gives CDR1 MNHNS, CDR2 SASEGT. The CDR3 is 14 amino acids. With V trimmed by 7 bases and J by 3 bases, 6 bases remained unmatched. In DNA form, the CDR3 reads TGTGCCAGCACAACAGGGGGCGCGGACTATGGCTACACCTTC. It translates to CASTTGGADYGYTF.

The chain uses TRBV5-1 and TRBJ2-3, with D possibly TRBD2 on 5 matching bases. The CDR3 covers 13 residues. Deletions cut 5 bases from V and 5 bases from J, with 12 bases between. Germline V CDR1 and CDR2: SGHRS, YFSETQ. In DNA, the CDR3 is TGCGCCAGCAGGTGGGAGTCAAGAGATACGCAGTATTTT. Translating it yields CASRWESRDTQYF.

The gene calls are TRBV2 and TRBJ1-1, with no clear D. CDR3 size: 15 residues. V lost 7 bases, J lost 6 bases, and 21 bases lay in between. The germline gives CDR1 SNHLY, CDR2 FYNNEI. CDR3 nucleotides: TGTGCCAGCACTTATAGGGAGGCAAAGGGCTCTGAAGCTTTCTTT. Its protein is CASTYREAKGSEAFF.

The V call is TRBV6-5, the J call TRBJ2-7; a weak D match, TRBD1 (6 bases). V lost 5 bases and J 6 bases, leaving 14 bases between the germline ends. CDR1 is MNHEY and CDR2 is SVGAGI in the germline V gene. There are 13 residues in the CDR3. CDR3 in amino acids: CASSKTGTIEQYF. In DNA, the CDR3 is TGTGCCAGCAGTAAAACAGGGACCATCGAGCAGTACTTC.

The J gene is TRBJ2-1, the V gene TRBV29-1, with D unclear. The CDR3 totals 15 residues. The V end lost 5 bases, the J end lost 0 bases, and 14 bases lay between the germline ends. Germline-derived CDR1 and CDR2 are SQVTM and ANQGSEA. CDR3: CSVHPLLSSYNEQFF. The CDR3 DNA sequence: TGCAGCGTTCATCCCCTACTGAGCTCCTACAATGAGCAGTTCTTC.

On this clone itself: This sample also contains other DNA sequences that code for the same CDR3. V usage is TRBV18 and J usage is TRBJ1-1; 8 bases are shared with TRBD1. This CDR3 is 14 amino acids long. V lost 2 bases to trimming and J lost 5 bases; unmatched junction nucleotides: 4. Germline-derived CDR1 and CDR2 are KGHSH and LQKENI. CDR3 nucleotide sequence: TGTGCCAGCTCACCAGGACAGGGAGGGACTGAAGCTTTCTTT. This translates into CASSPGQGGTEAFF.

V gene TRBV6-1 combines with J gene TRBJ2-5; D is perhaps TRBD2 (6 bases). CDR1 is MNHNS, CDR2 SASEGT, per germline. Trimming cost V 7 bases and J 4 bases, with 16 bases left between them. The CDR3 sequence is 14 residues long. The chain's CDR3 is CASIRSLRGETQYF. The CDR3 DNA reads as TGTGCCAGCATCCGCAGCCTGCGGGGAGAGACCCAGTACTTC.

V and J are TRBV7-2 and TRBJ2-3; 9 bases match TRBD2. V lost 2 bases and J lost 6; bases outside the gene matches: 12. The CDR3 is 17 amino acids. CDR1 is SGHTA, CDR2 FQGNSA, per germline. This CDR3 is CASSLRLAVLEWDTQYF. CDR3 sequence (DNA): TGTGCCAGCAGCTTACGACTAGCGGTTCTCGAGTGGGATACGCAGTATTTT.

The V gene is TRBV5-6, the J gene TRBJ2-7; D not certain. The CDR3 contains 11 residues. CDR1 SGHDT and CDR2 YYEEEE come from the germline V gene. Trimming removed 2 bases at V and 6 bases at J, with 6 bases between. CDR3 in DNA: TGTGCCAGCAGCTTCACTCGCGAGCAGTACTTC. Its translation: CASSFTREQYF.

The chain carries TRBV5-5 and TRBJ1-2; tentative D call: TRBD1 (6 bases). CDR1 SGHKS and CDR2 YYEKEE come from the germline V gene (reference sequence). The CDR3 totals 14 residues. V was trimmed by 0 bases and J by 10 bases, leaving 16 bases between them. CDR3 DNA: TGTGCCAGCAGCTTGGAAGCACAGGGCATGGACTACACCTTC. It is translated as CASSLEAQGMDYTF.

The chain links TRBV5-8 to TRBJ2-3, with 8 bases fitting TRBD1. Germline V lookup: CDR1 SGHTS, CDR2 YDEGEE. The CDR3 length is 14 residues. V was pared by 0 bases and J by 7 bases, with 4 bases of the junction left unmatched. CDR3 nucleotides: TGTGCCAGCAGCTTGGCAGGGGGCAGTTATACGCAGTATTTT. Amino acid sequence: CASSLAGGSYTQYF.

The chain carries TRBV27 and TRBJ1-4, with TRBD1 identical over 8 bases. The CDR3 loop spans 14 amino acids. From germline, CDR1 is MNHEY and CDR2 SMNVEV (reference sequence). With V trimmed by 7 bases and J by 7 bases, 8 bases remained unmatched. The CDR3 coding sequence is TGTGCCAGCAAACAGACAGGGGAAAGTGAAAAACTGTTTTTT. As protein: CASKQTGESEKLFF. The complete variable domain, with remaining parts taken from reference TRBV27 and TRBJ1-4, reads EAQVTQNPRYLITVTGKKLTVTCSQNMNHEYMSWYRQDPGLGLRQIYYSMNVEVTDKGDVPEGYKVSRKEKRNFPLILESPSPNQTSLYFCASKQTGESEKLFFGSGTQLSVL.

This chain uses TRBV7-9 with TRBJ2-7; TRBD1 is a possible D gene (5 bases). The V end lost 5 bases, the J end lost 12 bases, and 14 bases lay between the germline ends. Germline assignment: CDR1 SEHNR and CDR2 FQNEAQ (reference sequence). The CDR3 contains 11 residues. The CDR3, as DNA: TGTGCCAGCAGCGAAGGCCCAGGGCCGTACTTC. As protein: CASSEGPGPYF.

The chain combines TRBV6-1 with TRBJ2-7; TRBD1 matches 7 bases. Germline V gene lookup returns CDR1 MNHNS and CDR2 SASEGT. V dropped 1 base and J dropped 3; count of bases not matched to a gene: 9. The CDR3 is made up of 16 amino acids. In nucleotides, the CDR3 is TGTGCCAGCAGTGAAGGAGGGGGCAGCCCCGGCTACGAGCAGTACTTC. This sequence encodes CASSEGGGSPGYEQYF.

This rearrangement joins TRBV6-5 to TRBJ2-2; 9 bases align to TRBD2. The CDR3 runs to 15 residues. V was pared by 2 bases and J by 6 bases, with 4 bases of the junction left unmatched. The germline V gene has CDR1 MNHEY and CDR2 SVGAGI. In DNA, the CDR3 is TGTGCCAGCAGTTACAATAGCGGGAGACCCGGGGAGCTGTTTTTT. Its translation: CASSYNSGRPGELFF.

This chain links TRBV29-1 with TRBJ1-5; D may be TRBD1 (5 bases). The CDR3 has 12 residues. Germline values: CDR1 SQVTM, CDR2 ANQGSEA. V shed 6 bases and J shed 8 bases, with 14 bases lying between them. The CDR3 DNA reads TGCAGCGTCGCACGTTTAGGGGAGCCCCAGCATTTT. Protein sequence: CSVARLGEPQHF.

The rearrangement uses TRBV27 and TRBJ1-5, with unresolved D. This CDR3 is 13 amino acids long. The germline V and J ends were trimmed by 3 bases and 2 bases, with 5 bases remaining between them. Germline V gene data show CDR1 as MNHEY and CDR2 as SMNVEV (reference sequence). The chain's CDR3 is CASSFSGNQPQHF. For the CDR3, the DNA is TGTGCCAGCAGTTTTAGTGGCAATCAGCCCCAGCATTTT.

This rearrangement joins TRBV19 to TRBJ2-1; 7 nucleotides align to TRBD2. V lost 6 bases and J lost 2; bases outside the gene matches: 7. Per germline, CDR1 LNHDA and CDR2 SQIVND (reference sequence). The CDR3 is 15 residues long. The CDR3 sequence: CASRNPGTTYNEQFF. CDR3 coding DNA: TGTGCCAGTAGAAACCCCGGGACTACCTACAATGAGCAGTTCTTC.

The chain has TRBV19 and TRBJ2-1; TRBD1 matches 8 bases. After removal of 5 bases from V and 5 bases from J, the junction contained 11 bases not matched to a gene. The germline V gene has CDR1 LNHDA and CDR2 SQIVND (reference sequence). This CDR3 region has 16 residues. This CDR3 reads CASSSPQGAINNEQFF. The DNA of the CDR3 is TGTGCCAGTAGTTCCCCCCAGGGGGCGATTAACAATGAGCAGTTCTTC.

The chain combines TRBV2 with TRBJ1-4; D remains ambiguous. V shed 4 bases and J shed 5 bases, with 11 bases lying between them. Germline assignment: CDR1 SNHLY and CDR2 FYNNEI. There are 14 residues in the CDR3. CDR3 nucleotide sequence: TGTGCCAGCAGTGTCCGTACGGGAAATGAAAAACTGTTTTTT. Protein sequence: CASSVRTGNEKLFF.

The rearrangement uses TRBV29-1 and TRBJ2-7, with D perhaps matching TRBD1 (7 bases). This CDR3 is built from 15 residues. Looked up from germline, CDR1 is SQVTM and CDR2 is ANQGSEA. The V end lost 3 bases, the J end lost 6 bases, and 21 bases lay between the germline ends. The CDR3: CSVEDYRGRDTEQYF. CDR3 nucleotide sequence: TGCAGCGTTGAGGACTACAGGGGCAGGGATACCGAGCAGTACTTC.

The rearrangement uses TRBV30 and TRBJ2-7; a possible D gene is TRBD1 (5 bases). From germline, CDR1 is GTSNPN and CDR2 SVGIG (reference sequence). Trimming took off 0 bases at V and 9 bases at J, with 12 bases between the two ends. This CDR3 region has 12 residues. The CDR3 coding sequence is TGTGCCTGGAGTGTAGTCAGGGCAGTGCAGTACTTC. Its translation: CAWSVVRAVQYF.

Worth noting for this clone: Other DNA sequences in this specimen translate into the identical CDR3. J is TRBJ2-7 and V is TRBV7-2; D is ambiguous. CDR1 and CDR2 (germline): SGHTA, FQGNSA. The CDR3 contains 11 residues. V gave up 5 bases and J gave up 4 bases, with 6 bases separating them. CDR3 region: CASSPSYEQYF. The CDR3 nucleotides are TGTGCCAGCAGCCCGTCTTACGAGCAGTACTTC.

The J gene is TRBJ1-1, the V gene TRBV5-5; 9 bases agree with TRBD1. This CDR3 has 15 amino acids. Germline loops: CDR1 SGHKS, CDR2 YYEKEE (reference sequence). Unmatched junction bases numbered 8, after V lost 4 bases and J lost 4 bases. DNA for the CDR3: TGTGCCAGCAGCACTCGACAGGGGGGGACCACTGAAGCTTTCTTT. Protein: CASSTRQGGTTEAFF. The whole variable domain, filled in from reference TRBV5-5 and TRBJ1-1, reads DAGVTQSPTHLIKTRGQQVTLRCSPISGHKSVSWYQQVLGQGPQFIFQYYEKEERGRGNFPDRFSARQFPNYSSELNVNALLLGDSALYLCASSTRQGGTTEAFFGQGTRLTVV.

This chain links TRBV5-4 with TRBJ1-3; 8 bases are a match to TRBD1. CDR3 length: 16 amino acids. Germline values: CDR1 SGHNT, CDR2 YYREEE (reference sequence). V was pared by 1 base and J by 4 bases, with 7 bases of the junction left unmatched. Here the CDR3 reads CASSLNGQGYGNTIYF. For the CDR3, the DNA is TGTGCCAGCAGCTTGAATGGACAGGGCTACGGAAACACCATATATTTT.

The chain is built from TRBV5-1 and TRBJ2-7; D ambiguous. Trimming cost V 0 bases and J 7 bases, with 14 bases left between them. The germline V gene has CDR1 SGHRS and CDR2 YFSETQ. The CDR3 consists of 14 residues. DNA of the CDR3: TGCGCCAGCAGCTTGGCATCCCCCGGTAATGAGCAGTACTTC. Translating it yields CASSLASPGNEQYF.